At least ten counts were recorded for the clone carrying this TCR beta chain. One entry per CDR3 protein, called by TCRdb with MiXCR from the 5' RACE reads. The sample contains 250,000 to 300,000 distinct CDR3 sequences, 6.5% to 9.5% of which appear only once. This entry belongs to a study of identical twins. Germline V gives CDR1 SGHAT, CDR2 FQNNGV. V was clipped by 5 bases and J by 15 bases, with 14 bases between them. The CDR3 length is 11 residues. These data also featured in a second study, about yellow fever vaccine responses in identical twins.

The receptor comes from a woman aged 18-29 years in good health. This chain uses TRBV11-2 with TRBJ2-1; perhaps D is TRBD1 or TRBD2 (5 bases each). The sequencing sample was made of CD8+ T cells sorted from blood. The CDR3 DNA reads TGTGCCAGCAGCCCCGGGACCTCTCGGTTCTTC. This gives the protein CASSPGTSRFF.